Listed here are 22 T cell receptor beta chains from one sample, sequenced in a study of spatial heterogeneity in lung cancer (dated by TCRdb to the late 2010s). Interpreted using the paper, the time point label stands for: sample taken at primary tumor resection. For TCR sequencing, whole RNA was extracted from tumor and nontumor lung tissue, or from cryopreserved PBMC samples, and no cell sorting was done. The library was produced with 5' RACE. Sequencing instrument: NextSeq 500. TCRdb reanalyzed the raw reads on its own, using fastp at Q25 for trimming and MiXCR for clone calling, and kept in-frame beta chains. Rows are combined by CDR3 protein, so each entry shows the most common genes and DNA. The sample yields more than 35,000 distinct CDR3 sequences; around 5% were counted once. The ten largest clones take up about a quarter of the sample. Sequencing used PBMCs, obtained at surgery. These receptors originate from a female donor with early-stage non-small cell lung cancer.

This clonotype was recorded many times. In DNA, the CDR3 is TGTGCCAGCACCCGGTTTAGCACAGATACGCAGTATTTT. Encoded protein: CASTRFSTDTQYF. The J gene is TRBJ2-3, the V gene TRBV11-1; no definite D call. Trimming removed 7 bases at V and 0 bases at J, with 8 bases between. The CDR3 sequence is 13 residues long. Germline CDR1 SGHAT, CDR2 FQDESV (reference sequence).

The sample holds a few counts of this clonotype. For the CDR3, the DNA is TGTGCCAGCAGTTTCTCCAGAACAGGGGGATTATTCTTT. Protein sequence: CASSFSRTGGLFF. The chain couples TRBV12-3 or TRBV12-4 to TRBJ1-1; 8 positions match TRBD1. The ends lost 3 bases at V and 14 bases at J; junction bases unmatched: 11. This CDR3 is built from 13 residues.

At least ten counts were recorded for this clonotype. The chain joins TRBV7-2 to TRBJ1-1; TRBD1 matches 7 bases. The V gene end was trimmed by 2 bases and the J gene end by 4 bases; junction bases not matched to a gene: 4. This CDR3 is built from 14 residues. Germline loops: CDR1 SGHTA, CDR2 FQGNSA. CDR3 sequence (DNA): TGTGCCAGCAGCTTAACCCCAGGGGGCACTGAAGCTTTCTTT. Translation: CASSLTPGGTEAFF.

The chain has TRBV4-3 and TRBJ2-7; 7 nucleotides align to TRBD2. V was pared by 1 base and J by 7 bases, with 4 bases of the junction left unmatched. This CDR3 is built from 13 residues. Germline CDR1 and CDR2: LGHNA and YSLEER. Here the CDR3 reads CASSQGEGREQYF. CDR3 in DNA: TGCGCCAGCAGCCAAGGGGAGGGGCGTGAGCAGTACTTC.

This clonotype appeared a few times. The chain recombines TRBV5-1 with TRBJ1-1; 7 nucleotides line up with TRBD1. Germline values: CDR1 SGHRS, CDR2 YFSETQ. V shed 2 bases and J 5 bases; nucleotides not matched to a gene: 12. The CDR3 has 16 residues. CDR3 DNA: TGCGCCAGCAGCTTCCCTGAGGGAGGGGGCAGGACTGAAGCTTTCTTT. Translated, it gives CASSFPEGGGRTEAFF. Supplemented by reference TRBV5-1 and TRBJ1-1, the full variable domain reads KAGVTQTPRYLIKTRGQQVTLSCSPISGHRSVSWYQQTPGQGLQFLFEYFSETQRNKGNFPGRFSGRQFSNSRSEMNVSTLELGDSALYLCASSFPEGGGRTEAFFGQGTRLTVV.

There are many counts of this clonotype. CDR3 protein: CASSPDGWTGRGEQYF. The CDR3 nucleotides read TGTGCCAGCAGCCCCGACGGGTGGACAGGGAGGGGAGAGCAGTACTTC. V is TRBV3-1 and J is TRBJ2-7, with a weak D call TRBD1 (8 bases). The V gene's germline CDR1 is LGHDT and CDR2 YNNKEL (reference sequence). V was trimmed by 4 bases and J by 7 bases, leaving 23 bases between them. The CDR3 consists of 16 residues.

This clonotype was detected ten times or more. The chain links TRBV7-2 to TRBJ2-1; D might be TRBD2 (5 bases). The CDR3 is 14 amino acids. V dropped 4 bases and J dropped 2 bases, with 9 bases sitting between them. Germline-derived CDR1 and CDR2 are SGHTA and FQGNSA. CDR3 loop: CASSSYGTYNEQFF. For the CDR3, the DNA is TGTGCCAGCAGCTCGTACGGGACCTACAATGAGCAGTTCTTC.

The chain uses TRBV12-3 or TRBV12-4 and TRBJ1-2; 9 bases map to TRBD1. The J segment lost 7 bases and the V segment lost 6 bases, leaving 6 bases of the junction unmatched. The CDR3 length is 13 residues. CDR3 loop: CASSPRDRVGYTF. The CDR3 DNA is TGTGCCAGCAGCCCTCGGGACAGGGTTGGCTACACCTTC.

This clonotype was picked up many times. The V gene is TRBV6-2 or TRBV6-3, the J gene TRBJ1-2; no clear D gene. With 3 bases removed from V and 0 bases from J, the gap between germline ends came to 8 bases. This CDR3 has 14 residues. Germline CDR1 is MNHEY and CDR2 is SVGEGT. The chain's CDR3 is CASSYEETNYGYTF. The CDR3 DNA follows: TGTGCCAGCAGTTATGAGGAGACTAACTATGGCTACACCTTC.

The J gene is TRBJ2-1, the V gene TRBV19, with 9 bases lining up with TRBD2. From germline, CDR1 is LNHDA and CDR2 SQIVND (reference sequence). The CDR3 spans 14 residues. Trimming at V came to 3 bases and at J to 11 bases, leaving 8 bases not matched to a gene. The CDR3 spells CASSIDSSGVKQFF. The CDR3 nucleotides read TGTGCCAGTAGTATCGATTCTAGCGGGGTTAAGCAGTTCTTC.

This clonotype has ten or more counts. This chain links TRBV29-1 with TRBJ1-1; 7 bases match TRBD1. The germline CDR1 and CDR2 sequences are SQVTM and ANQGSEA. The CDR3 sequence is 13 residues long. J was trimmed by 5 bases and V by 7 bases; bases with no gene match: 10. CDR3: CSAGGDRRTEAFF. As DNA, the CDR3 is TGCAGCGCCGGAGGGGACAGAAGAACTGAAGCTTTCTTT. Looking up the rest from reference TRBV29-1 and TRBJ1-1 gives the full variable domain: SAVISQKPSRDICQRGTSLTIQCQVDSQVTMMFWYRQQPGQSLTLIATANQGSEATYESGFVIDKFPISRPNLTFSTLTVSNMSPEDSSIYLCSAGGDRRTEAFFGQGTRLTVV.

In this sample, this clonotype turned up a few times. The CDR3 bases are TGTGCCAGCAGTGAAGCGTCGGCAGGGACCTATGGCTACACCTTC. It encodes CASSEASAGTYGYTF. V gene TRBV6-1 combines with J gene TRBJ1-2; a possible D gene is TRBD1 (5 bases). Germline loops: CDR1 MNHNS, CDR2 SASEGT. The germline V and J ends were trimmed by 0 bases and 4 bases, with 12 bases remaining between them. The CDR3 loop spans 15 amino acids.

This clonotype has a handful of counts. Here the CDR3 DNA reads TGTGCCAGCAGTGGACAGGGAACTAATGAAAAACTGTTTTTT. Translating gives CASSGQGTNEKLFF. The rearrangement joins TRBV7-9 to TRBJ1-4; 8 nucleotides agree with TRBD1. Germline CDR1 reads SEHNR; CDR2 reads FQNEAQ (reference sequence). This CDR3 region has 14 residues. With 6 bases clipped from V and 1 base from J, the junction kept 1 base outside the gene matches.

This clonotype appeared a few times. The CDR3 DNA sequence: TGTGCCAGCACCGGCCCGGGACTACACCAAGAGACCCAGTACTTC. This encodes CASTGPGLHQETQYF. This chain connects TRBV7-8 to TRBJ2-5, with 7 bases lining up with TRBD2. The CDR3 consists of 15 residues. Trimming at V came to 7 bases and at J to 0 bases, leaving 8 bases not matched to a gene. CDR1 is SGHVS, CDR2 FQNEAQ, per germline.

This clonotype was observed many times. The V gene is TRBV18, the J gene TRBJ2-6; D could derive from TRBD1 or TRBD2 (5 bases each). The CDR3 runs 17 residues. CDR1 is KGHSH, CDR2 LQKENI, per germline. V lost 3 bases to trimming and J lost 0 bases, with 12 bases between them. The CDR3 region is CASSPRDGNSGANVLTF. CDR3 in DNA: TGTGCCAGCTCACCCCGGGACGGGAACTCTGGGGCCAACGTCCTGACTTTC.

There are many counts of this clonotype. The chain carries TRBV7-3 and TRBJ1-2; TRBD1 aligns across 8 bases. The CDR3 is 15 residues long. Losses at the gene ends were 5 bases for V and 5 bases for J; bases not matched to a gene: 10. Germline CDR1 SGHTA, CDR2 FQGTGA. The CDR3 region has the DNA TGTGCCAGCAGCCTAGCCCCAGGGGGCGTATATGGCTACACCTTC. It translates to CASSLAPGGVYGYTF.

This clonotype appeared many times. The rearrangement uses TRBV12-1 and TRBJ1-1; TRBD1 is the table's D call, not checked against the DNA. TRBV12-1 is given as a pseudogene. The CDR3 runs 18 residues. The CDR3: CASSPAGTLHSWDTEAFF. The CDR3 DNA follows: TGTGCCAGCAGCCCAGCCGGGACCCTCCATTCGTGGGACACTGAAGCTTTCTTT.

In this sample, this clonotype turned up many times. The chain uses TRBV5-1 and TRBJ2-7; 8 positions match TRBD1. Trimming cost V 0 bases and J 2 bases; bases outside gene matches: 4. The CDR3 totals 15 residues. Germline loops: CDR1 SGHRS, CDR2 YFSETQ. In DNA, the CDR3 is TGCGCCAGCAGCTTGGCAGGACAGGGCACCTACGAGCAGTACTTC. Encoded protein: CASSLAGQGTYEQYF. The complete variable domain, with remaining parts taken from reference TRBV5-1 and TRBJ2-7, reads KAGVTQTPRYLIKTRGQQVTLSCSPISGHRSVSWYQQTPGQGLQFLFEYFSETQRNKGNFPGRFSGRQFSNSRSEMNVSTLELGDSALYLCASSLAGQGTYEQYFGPGTRLTVT.

J is TRBJ2-1 and V is TRBV12-3 or TRBV12-4, with 9 bases matching TRBD1. The length of the CDR3 is 15 residues. J lost 3 bases, V lost 5 bases, and 5 bases had no gene match. The CDR3 sequence is CASSETGGSYNEQFF. The CDR3 DNA reads as TGTGCCAGCAGTGAGACAGGGGGTAGCTACAATGAGCAGTTCTTC.

This clonotype was recorded at least ten times. This rearrangement joins TRBV6-1 to TRBJ2-1; 11 positions match TRBD2. Germline CDR1 is MNHNS and CDR2 is SASEGT. Germline trimming cut 4 bases from V and 5 bases from J; bases unmatched to any gene: 7. The CDR3 consists of 16 residues. CDR3 sequence: CASSATSGASNNEQFF. DNA for the CDR3: TGTGCCAGCAGTGCGACTAGCGGGGCCTCTAACAATGAGCAGTTCTTC.

This clonotype was recorded at least ten times. The rearrangement links TRBV10-3 to TRBJ1-1; D is possibly TRBD1 (6 bases). Trimming took 8 bases from V and 0 from J, leaving 10 bases between them. CDR3 size: 13 residues. Germline V CDR1 and CDR2: ENHRY, SYGVKD. The CDR3 protein is CAIQGHLNTEAFF. The CDR3 DNA sequence: TGTGCCATCCAGGGACACTTGAACACTGAAGCTTTCTTT.

A word on this clonotype: A much larger clonotype is one base distant, so this may be a read error. The chain couples TRBV9 to TRBJ2-3; tentative D call: TRBD1 (6 bases). V dropped 3 bases and J dropped 3 bases, with 11 bases sitting between them. CDR3 length: 14 amino acids. Per the germline V gene, CDR1 is SGDLS and CDR2 is YYNGEE. The CDR3 reads CASSGDTGTDTQYF. The CDR3, as DNA: TGTGCCAGCAGCGGGGACACTGGGACAGATACGCAGTATTTT.